This T cell receptor beta chain was profiled in a study of cytomegalovirus exposure and HLA in healthy donors. General study results and limits: As confirmed in vitro, a few CMV-associated chains were specific for CMV antigens.

The CDR3 contains 17 residues. Per the germline V gene, CDR1 is ENHRY and CDR2 is SYGVKD. The V and J ends lost 2 bases and 3 bases respectively, with 18 bases between them. Researchers ran the PCR with 60 Vbeta and 13 Jbeta primers. Method: immunoSEQ multiplex PCR; TCRdb's copy keeps in-frame clones and lacks some. The table shows 95,000 to 150,000 clones, with approximately 72% occurring only once. This clone was counted once. The antigen is not known. The V call is TRBV10-3, the J call TRBJ2-3, with D maybe TRBD2 (5 bases). Material: PBMCs. The sequence was collected from a man aged 60 to 75 in good health and CMV-seropositive. CDR3 sequence (DNA): TGTGCCATCAGTGAGCTCTCAAGCGGAGACGGGACAGATACGCAGTATTTT. Translation: CAISELSSGDGTDTQYF.